The clone carrying this T cell receptor beta chain was detected only a few times. Its antigen is unknown. TCR beta CDR3 regions were amplified from RNA transcripts. TCR CDR3 underwent first-round RT-PCR with the HTBI primer set. TCRdb redid the calling of the multiplex PCR reads with MiXCR, one entry per CDR3 protein. The sample includes hundreds of thousands of distinct CDR3 sequences, less than 20% of them seen just once. This sample was taken from a study of T cells in Graves' hyperthyroidism and ophthalmopathy. General study points: Most clonotypes expanded in the thyroid (above 0.001) were also present in blood.

This CDR3 has 15 residues. V lost 4 bases to trimming and J lost 6 bases; unmatched junction nucleotides: 12. Germline CDR1 and CDR2: SGHTA and FQGTGA. With duration under 3 months, ophthalmopathy was active: Clinical Activity Score at least 3, NOSPECS at least 4. Uncontrolled infection, other autoimmune disease, pregnancy or lactation led to exclusion. This clonotype was sampled from a man aged 40-49 years with Graves' ophthalmopathy. This sequence joins TRBV7-3 and TRBJ2-7; TRBD2 aligns across 7 bases. The sequenced sample was blood. CDR3 DNA sequence: TGTGCCAGCAGCTCCGTGGGGGGGATCGCTGCCGAGCAGTACTTC. Amino acids: CASSSVGGIAAEQYF.